A selection of T cell receptor beta chains follows, all from one sample in a study of human T cells and chemical hapten exposure. TCRdb called the RACE reads again in MiXCR, with one record for every CDR3 protein. The data show more than 75,000 distinct CDR3 sequences, with about 9% seen just once and roughly 1.4% held by the top ten. The sample taken for sequencing was whole blood. These receptors came from a male donor in good health. Some clones in this sample may be carry-over from other donors' samples. The conserved cysteine and the conserved F or W are not part of the CDR3 here.

cdr3_length	j_call	v_call	cdr3_aa
15	TRBJ1-6	TRBV13	ASSTFRRQLNNSPLH
14	TRBJ1-2	TRBV6-2/TRBV6-3	ASGPLLGQVEDGYT
11	TRBJ2-3	TRBV20-1	SARDRAADTQY
8	TRBJ1-6	TRBV6-2/TRBV6-3	ASSFDRFH
15	TRBJ2-3	TRBV7-2	ASSQGAGLAITDTQY
14	TRBJ1-4	TRBV6-5	ASSLGTFKVNEKLF
14	TRBJ1-5	TRBV6-2/TRBV6-3	ASTTSPPGGDQPQH
14	TRBJ2-3	TRBV7-7	ASSEGTSASTDTQY
14	TRBJ2-1	TRBV13	ASSSAGEVGYNEQF
11	TRBJ1-1	TRBV29-1	SVEEGMNTEAF